This note documents a single T cell receptor (beta chain) sequence. This sample was included in a study of blood T cell repertoires in COVID-19. The wider study: Donors in the United States, Italy and Spain gave samples during acute or convalescent COVID-19. T cells, B-cell-depleted T cells, or PBMCs supplied cDNA or gDNA.

Original methodology: Nucleated cell counts were estimated from reference gene primer amplification. The data were produced by immunoSEQ multiplex PCR, yet TCRdb's version contains in-frame clones alone and is incomplete. V and J calls and clone size are given by that table; D and trimming were obtained from the DNA. The sample lists roughly 250,000 clones, 88% occurring once. The CDR3 consists of 14 residues. V lost 3 bases, J lost 8 bases, and 14 bases lay in between. Germline V gene lookup returns CDR1 LNHDA and CDR2 SQIVND (reference sequence). Everyone who took part was about 18 to 89 years old, and they came from some 23 US areas.

The chain is built from TRBV19 and TRBJ2-1, with D possibly TRBD2 on 5 matching bases. The receptor was derived from a woman aged 40 to 50 with acute COVID-19. The sequencing sample was made of PBMCs or T cells enriched from blood (not recorded which). The CDR3 region is CASSIPLAVHEQFF. CDR3 in DNA: TGTGCCAGTAGTATCCCCCTAGCCGTGCATGAGCAGTTCTTC.